The source of this T cell receptor beta chain is a study of CD8+CD57+ T cells in acquired aplastic anemia (dated by TCRdb to between 2017 and 2018). About the full investigation: On average, sorted CD4+ and CD8+ cells yielded 3.2 ug of extracted DNA, with a range of 0.2 to 27.4 ug. For healthy donor samples, the average read count was around 9.9 million for CD4+ cells and roughly 12 million for CD8+ cells. Study-wide findings and limitations: Roughly 30 CD8+ CDR3 sequences were shared between patients and controls but appeared highly expressed in patients and within their immunodominant clones. Patients and healthy controls showed no significant difference in CD8+ Simpson's diversity (P=0.060).

In the study, sorted CD4+ and CD8+ blood T cells from patients with severe aplastic anemia and from healthy subjects underwent deep sequencing of TCR repertoires. Ficoll-Paque density gradient centrifugation was used to isolate peripheral blood mononuclear cells. Before DNA was extracted, CD4+ and CD8+ T cells were sorted using either FACS or magnetic beads. Profiling of TCR beta VDJ combinations and CDR3 sequences used genomic DNA as the template. TCR repertoire sequencing was run on an Illumina HiSeq 2000. The paper's data handling went like this. Repertoire assessment relied on Simpson's diversity index, CDR3 size and DJ length profiles, and TRBV/TRBJ rearrangement plots. Whichever DNA sequence was most abundant in the deep sequencing data was defined as the immunodominant clone. CDR3 amino acid sequences were checked for sharing between subjects and were compared against published repertoires and the VDJdb database. The public reads were reanalyzed by TCRdb: fastp trimming at Q25, MiXCR alignment, in-frame beta chains only. Rows merge per CDR3 protein into single entries with the most common DNA and genes. It is TCRdb's table, rather than the study itself, that gives the V and J calls and clone size. The sample table shows about 220,000 distinct CDR3 sequences, and 34% are seen once. In total, the top ten clones hold roughly 1.1% of the sample.

This clonotype occurred a few times. Its antigen specificity is not known. Base quality data are lacking; no much larger clone is found one base away. This TCR was sampled from a human donor in good health, serving as a control. The source material was sorted CD4+, CD8+, or CD8+CD57+ T cells (not recorded which) from PBMCs.

This receptor has the CDR3 CASSPGTSGTPYEQYF. The DNA sequence follows: TGTGCCAGCAGTCCCGGGACTAGCGGGACACCTTACGAGCAGTACTTC. The rearranged segments are TRBV28 and TRBJ2-7, with TRBD2 matching 13 junction bases. From the cysteine up to the phenylalanine, the CDR3 has a length of 16 residues. Left in the record is the CDR3 DNA by itself, 48 bases read in frame from the first base. V has 5 bases trimmed and J has 4 bases trimmed; junction bases matching no gene number 8. Taken from the germline V gene, the CDR1 and CDR2 loops are MDHEN and SYDVKM.